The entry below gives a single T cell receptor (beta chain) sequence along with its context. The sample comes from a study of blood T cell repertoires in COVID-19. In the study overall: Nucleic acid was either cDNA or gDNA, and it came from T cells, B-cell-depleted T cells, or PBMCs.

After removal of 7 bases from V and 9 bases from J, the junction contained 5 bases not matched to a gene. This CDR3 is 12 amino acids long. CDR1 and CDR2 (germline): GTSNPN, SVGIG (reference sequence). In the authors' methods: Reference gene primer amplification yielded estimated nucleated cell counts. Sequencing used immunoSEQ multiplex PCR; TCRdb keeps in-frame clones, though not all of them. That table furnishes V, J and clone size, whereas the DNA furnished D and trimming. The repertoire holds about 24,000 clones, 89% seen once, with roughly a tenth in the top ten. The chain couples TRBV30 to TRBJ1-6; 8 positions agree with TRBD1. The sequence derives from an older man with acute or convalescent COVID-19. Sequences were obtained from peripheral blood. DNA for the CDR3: TGTGCCTCTTCTACAGGGGGTTCACCCCTCCACTTT. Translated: CASSTGGSPLHF. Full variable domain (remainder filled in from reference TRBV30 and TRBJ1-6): SQTIHQWPATLVQPVGSPLSLECTVEGTSNPNLYWYRQAAGRGLQLLFYSVGIGQISSEVPQNLSASRPQDRQFILSSKKLLLSDSGFYLCASSTGGSPLHFGNGTRLTVT.